Listed here are 14 T cell receptor beta chains from one sample, sequenced in a study of human T cells and chemical hapten exposure. MiXCR, applied by TCRdb to the RACE reads, yields one record per CDR3 protein. The table records more than 70,000 distinct CDR3 sequences, about 8% of them present only once. Noted time point: pre-sensitization, week 0. Treatment here: therapeutic diphenylcyclopropenone sensitization with weekly scalp DPC. Sequences were derived from whole blood, sampled in connection with sensitization to the hapten diphenylcyclopropenone (DPC). Every receptor here comes from a man aged 40-50 years with alopecia areata. Some clones in this sample may be carry-over from other donors' samples.

This rearrangement joins TRBV7-2 to TRBJ2-3; 13 bases map to TRBD2. CDR1 is SGHTA, CDR2 FQGNSA, per germline. V gave up 1 base and J gave up 8 bases; unmatched junction bases: 9. This CDR3 contains 17 residues. DNA of the CDR3: TGTGCCAGCAGCTTAGACGCGACTAGCGGGAGGAGCGGTACGCAGTATTTT. Its translation: CASSLDATSGRSGTQYF. Based on the CDR3 plus reference TRBV7-2 and TRBJ2-3, the full variable domain is GAGVSQSPSNKVTEKGKDVELRCDPISGHTALYWYRQSLGQGLEFLIYFQGNSAPDKSGLPSDRFSAERTGGSVSTLTIQRTQQEDSAVYLCASSLDATSGRSGTQYFGPGTRLTVL.

The V gene is TRBV6-5, the J gene TRBJ2-5; the D gene is possibly TRBD2 (5 bases). The CDR3 runs to 14 residues. Trimming shortened V by 4 bases and J by 1 base, and 10 bases separated the two germline ends. Germline values: CDR1 MNHEY, CDR2 SVGAGI. The CDR3 loop is CASSSLASQETQYF. The CDR3 region has the DNA TGTGCCAGCAGTTCGCTAGCTAGCCAAGAGACCCAGTACTTC.

This clonotype has ten or more counts. V usage is TRBV29-1 and J usage is TRBJ2-3; D is possibly TRBD2 (5 bases). Germline loops: CDR1 SQVTM, CDR2 ANQGSEA. The CDR3 has 11 residues. V was trimmed by 3 bases and J by 5 bases, leaving 6 bases between them. This chain's CDR3 is CSVERVDTQYF. The CDR3 bases are TGCAGCGTTGAGCGGGTAGATACGCAGTATTTT.

This clonotype was counted at least ten times. This sequence joins TRBV7-2 and TRBJ1-6, with 7 bases aligning to TRBD1. V was clipped by 8 bases and J by 8 bases; unmatched bases: 6. This CDR3 has 13 amino acids. The germline V gene encodes CDR1 SGHTA and CDR2 FQGNSA. CDR3 nucleotide sequence: TGTGCCAGCTCCGGGACAGAGTATTCACCCCTCCACTTT. Translating it yields CASSGTEYSPLHF. Full variable domain (remainder filled in from reference TRBV7-2 and TRBJ1-6): GAGVSQSPSNKVTEKGKDVELRCDPISGHTALYWYRQSLGQGLEFLIYFQGNSAPDKSGLPSDRFSAERTGGSVSTLTIQRTQQEDSAVYLCASSGTEYSPLHFGNGTRLTVT.

This clonotype was seen more than once but under ten times. The rearrangement uses TRBV7-2 and TRBJ2-1; D not resolved. The CDR3 loop spans 13 amino acids. With 2 bases removed from V and 3 bases from J, the gap between germline ends came to 5 bases. Germline V CDR1 and CDR2: SGHTA, FQGNSA. The CDR3 here is CASSLTVYNEQFF. CDR3 sequence (DNA): TGTGCCAGCAGCTTAACGGTCTACAATGAGCAGTTCTTC.

In its sample, this clonotype was seen a few times. DNA of the CDR3: TGTGCCAGCAGTTTGCTAGGGGACGGTAGCACAGATACGCAGTATTTT. Protein sequence: CASSLLGDGSTDTQYF. The chain couples TRBV2 to TRBJ2-3, with D perhaps assigned TRBD1 or TRBD2 (5 bases each). The germline CDR1 and CDR2 sequences are SNHLY and FYNNEI. CDR3 length: 16 amino acids. Deletions cut 5 bases from V and 0 bases from J, with 15 bases between.

This clonotype came up once. The chain combines TRBV20-1 with TRBJ1-2; TRBD1 might be the D (5 bases). Germline loops: CDR1 DFQATT, CDR2 SNEGSKA (reference sequence). This CDR3 has 13 amino acids. The V gene lost 5 bases and the J gene lost 10 bases, with 20 bases spanning the gap. The CDR3 DNA reads as TGCAGTGCTCCGGGGACCATAAAGGTCGACTACACCTTC. This sequence encodes CSAPGTIKVDYTF.

The rearrangement uses TRBV20-1 and TRBJ2-5, with 9 bases fitting TRBD2. Germline V gene data show CDR1 as DFQATT and CDR2 as SNEGSKA (reference sequence). After removal of 6 bases from V and 5 bases from J, the junction contained 16 bases not matched to a gene. The CDR3 spans 16 residues. The CDR3 bases are TGCAGTGCAGCCTTTGAAGAGAGCGCGGGGGGGGAGACCCAGTACTTC. Its translation: CSAAFEESAGGETQYF.

Many counts were recorded for this clonotype. The chain recombines TRBV28 with TRBJ2-5, with 8 bases that match TRBD2. The CDR3 runs 13 residues. Germline assignment: CDR1 MDHEN and CDR2 SYDVKM. J was trimmed by 3 bases and V by 4 bases; bases with no gene match: 1. CDR3 sequence: CASSSGGEETQYF. CDR3 DNA: TGTGCCAGCAGTTCCGGGGGGGAAGAGACCCAGTACTTC.

Concerning this clonotype itself: Lacking the conserved final phenylalanine or tryptophan, this CDR3 likely reflects a read error. The chain uses TRBV4-3 and TRBJ2-3; D is possibly TRBD2 (5 bases). The germline gives CDR1 LGHNA, CDR2 YSLEER. This CDR3 region has 15 residues. The V gene lost 6 bases and the J gene lost 1 base, with 14 bases spanning the gap. CDR3 in DNA: TGCGCCAGCAGGCGAACCGGTAGCGGCACAGATACGCAGTATTTA. This encodes CASRRTGSGTDTQYL.

The sample holds one count of this clonotype. This chain connects TRBV20-1 to TRBJ1-2; D not resolved. The CDR3 length is 13 residues. CDR1 and CDR2 from the germline V gene are DFQATT and SNEGSKA (reference sequence). V lost 1 base and J lost 0, with 6 bases in between. The CDR3: CSARGTANYGYTF. The CDR3 DNA reads as TGCAGTGCTAGAGGGACGGCTAACTATGGCTACACCTTC.

This clonotype was seen only a few times. The chain carries TRBV20-1 and TRBJ1-5; D gene uncertain. Germline-derived CDR1 and CDR2 are DFQATT and SNEGSKA (reference sequence). CDR3 length: 15 amino acids. V gave up 5 bases and J gave up 3 bases, with 17 bases separating them. The CDR3 loop reads CSAPPRAGNNQPQHF. The CDR3 bases are TGCAGTGCTCCCCCGAGGGCAGGCAACAATCAGCCCCAGCATTTT.

This clonotype was picked up a small number of times. The chain employs TRBV29-1 and TRBJ1-3; 9 bases align to TRBD1. Germline V gene data show CDR1 as SQVTM and CDR2 as ANQGSEA. The J segment lost 0 bases and the V segment lost 4 bases, leaving 4 bases of the junction unmatched. The CDR3 covers 15 residues. The CDR3 protein is CSVVTGGFSGNTIYF. Here the CDR3 DNA reads TGCAGCGTTGTAACAGGGGGCTTCTCTGGAAACACCATATATTTT.

This clonotype appeared many times. The rearrangement uses TRBV20-1 and TRBJ1-6, with 7 bases that match TRBD1. V shed 2 bases and J 6 bases; nucleotides not matched to a gene: 4. Germline V CDR1 and CDR2: DFQATT, SNEGSKA (reference sequence). CDR3 length equals 14 residues. The CDR3 reads CSARRGGGNSPLHF. The CDR3 region has the DNA TGCAGTGCTAGACGAGGGGGCGGTAATTCACCCCTCCACTTT.